These 20 T cell receptor beta chains came from one sample sequenced in a study of shared clonotypes between healthy human individuals. Assay: immunoSEQ multiplex PCR; the TCRdb copy retains only in-frame clones and omits some. The profile shows some 1 million clones, 70% to 80% of them singletons. The source material was memory CD4+ T cells sorted from blood. Subset here: CD45RA-negative fraction. Every receptor here comes from a man between 18 and 35 years old in good health.

Details on this clone: This CDR3 is also generated by other DNA sequences in the sample. V is TRBV6-1 and J is TRBJ2-7; 8 bases agree with TRBD2. Germline loops: CDR1 MNHNS, CDR2 SASEGT. V gave up 1 base and J gave up 2 bases; unmatched junction bases: 4. CDR3 size: 15 residues. This CDR3 is CASSEGGLAPYEQYF. As DNA, the CDR3 is TGTGCCAGCAGTGAAGGAGGACTAGCACCCTACGAGCAGTACTTC.

Only one count was recorded for this clone. Within the sample, other DNA sequences also encode this same CDR3. The chain combines TRBV5-1 with TRBJ2-5; TRBD2 matches at 14 bases. This CDR3 is built from 15 residues. The germline V gene encodes CDR1 SGHRS and CDR2 YFSETQ. Unmatched junction bases numbered 3, after V lost 4 bases and J lost 4 bases. The CDR3 is CASSAGLAGGETQYF. For the CDR3, the DNA is TGCGCCAGCAGCGCCGGACTAGCGGGGGGAGAGACCCAGTACTTC.

The rearrangement links TRBV18 to TRBJ1-2; D gene uncertain. Trimming took off 3 bases at V and 5 bases at J, with 13 bases between the two ends. This CDR3 contains 14 residues. CDR1 is KGHSH and CDR2 is LQKENI in the germline V gene. Here the CDR3 reads CASSPVGVGYGYTF. In DNA, the CDR3 is TGTGCCAGCTCACCCGTCGGGGTGGGATATGGCTACACCTTC.

J is TRBJ1-6 and V is TRBV10-1; D gene ambiguous. Deletions cut 5 bases from V and 14 bases from J, with 10 bases between. The CDR3 has 11 residues. CDR1 WNHNN and CDR2 SYGVQD come from the germline V gene (reference sequence). The CDR3 spells CASSKTRSLHF. The CDR3 region has the DNA TGCGCCAGCAGTAAGACACGCTCCCTCCACTTT.

Here the CDR3 reads CASSKGGNTGELFF. The DNA for the CDR3 is TGTGCCAGCAGTAAGGGGGGGAACACCGGGGAGCTGTTTTTT. V gene TRBV6-5 combines with J gene TRBJ2-2; D could derive from TRBD1 or TRBD2 (6 bases each). Trimming took off 5 bases at V and 1 base at J, with 8 bases between the two ends. The germline gives CDR1 MNHEY, CDR2 SVGAGI. The CDR3 loop spans 14 amino acids.

A word on this clone: The sample has other DNA sequences that encode this CDR3 too. The V gene is TRBV7-9, the J gene TRBJ2-3; D uncertain. V dropped 0 bases and J dropped 6 bases, with 7 bases sitting between them. Germline CDR1 SEHNR, CDR2 FQNEAQ (reference sequence). CDR3 length: 13 residues. The DNA of the CDR3 is TGTGCCAGCAGCTTAGCGGGGTCGGATACGCAGTATTTT. Residues: CASSLAGSDTQYF.

This chain joins TRBV6-1 and TRBJ1-2; perhaps TRBD1 as D (5 bases). Germline lookup yields CDR1 MNHNS and CDR2 SASEGT. The CDR3 consists of 15 residues. V dropped 4 bases and J dropped 0 bases, with 12 bases sitting between them. Here the CDR3 reads CASSVQGEANYGYTF. The CDR3 DNA reads TGTGCCAGCAGTGTCCAGGGTGAGGCTAACTATGGCTACACCTTC.

The gene calls are TRBV2 and TRBJ2-5; the match to TRBD2 covers 8 bases. The CDR3 is 15 amino acids. CDR1 is SNHLY, CDR2 FYNNEI, per germline. V shed 5 bases and J 1 base; nucleotides not matched to a gene: 6. The CDR3 loop is CASSRAGGFQETQYF. The DNA of the CDR3 is TGTGCCAGCAGTCGGGCGGGGGGCTTCCAAGAGACCCAGTACTTC.

The chain joins TRBV30 to TRBJ1-1; TRBD1 is a possible D gene (5 bases). Per germline, CDR1 GTSNPN and CDR2 SVGIG (reference sequence). V was shortened by 5 bases and J by 2 bases, with 9 bases between the two germline ends. The CDR3 extends over 12 amino acids. The CDR3 region is CAWLRGNTEAFF. CDR3 DNA: TGTGCCTGGTTGAGGGGAAACACTGAAGCTTTCTTT.

The genes are TRBV9 and TRBJ2-2; the D gene is possibly TRBD1 (5 bases). The V end was cut by 3 bases, the J end by 1 base, with 10 bases between. CDR1 and CDR2 (germline): SGDLS, YYNGEE. CDR3 size: 15 residues. In nucleotides, the CDR3 is TGTGCCAGCAGCGCAGGGTTTTTGAACACCGGGGAGCTGTTTTTT. Translated: CASSAGFLNTGELFF.

V is TRBV27 and J is TRBJ2-6; 8 bases map to TRBD1. V lost 6 bases and J lost 4; bases outside the gene matches: 11. Germline loops: CDR1 MNHEY, CDR2 SMNVEV (reference sequence). This CDR3 has 17 residues. CDR3 nucleotide sequence: TGTGCCAGCAGCGGGCAGGGGGCGCTAAGGGGGGCCAACGTCCTGACTTTC. As protein: CASSGQGALRGANVLTF.

The rearrangement joins TRBV5-1 to TRBJ1-4, with D maybe TRBD1 (5 bases). Trimming removed 4 bases from V and 8 bases from J, with 18 bases in between. CDR1 is SGHRS and CDR2 is YFSETQ in the germline V gene. This CDR3 has 15 residues. Written as DNA, the CDR3 is TGCGCCAGCAGCCCTCAAGGTGGGGCAGGGGAAAAACTGTTTTTT. Translated: CASSPQGGAGEKLFF.

The chain carries TRBV29-1 and TRBJ2-7, with a weak D call TRBD1 (5 bases). The CDR3 consists of 14 residues. Germline V gene data show CDR1 as SQVTM and CDR2 as ANQGSEA. V lost 1 base to trimming and J lost 3 bases, with 13 bases between them. The CDR3 DNA reads TGCAGCGTTGAAGTCCAGGGTACGGGCTACGAGCAGTACTTC. Protein sequence: CSVEVQGTGYEQYF.

V usage is TRBV7-9 and J usage is TRBJ2-3, with TRBD1 identical over 10 bases. CDR1 and CDR2 (germline): SEHNR, FQNEAQ (reference sequence). J gave up 9 bases and V 5 bases, and 8 bases lay outside the gene matches. This CDR3 comprises 14 residues. In DNA form, the CDR3 reads TGTGCCAGCAGCCCCCGGACAGGGGGTGGGACGCAGTATTTT. This gives the protein CASSPRTGGGTQYF.

The V and J genes are TRBV28 and TRBJ1-5; D is perhaps TRBD1 (5 bases). V was cut by 7 bases and J by 7 bases, with 17 bases left in between. The length of the CDR3 is 14 residues. Per germline, CDR1 MDHEN and CDR2 SYDVKM. DNA for the CDR3: TGTGCCAGCACCTACGGGACGGCAGTCCAGCCCCAGCATTTT. Encoded protein: CASTYGTAVQPQHF.

This clone showed up just a few times. The chain couples TRBV10-1 to TRBJ1-1, with D unresolved. The germline CDR1 and CDR2 sequences are WNHNN and SYGVQD (reference sequence). V gave up 6 bases and J gave up 2 bases, with 13 bases separating them. This CDR3 spans 14 amino acids. The CDR3 reads CASSDTPFNTEAFF. For the CDR3, the DNA is TGCGCCAGCAGCGATACACCGTTCAACACTGAAGCTTTCTTT.

V and J are TRBV10-3 and TRBJ2-3, with D possibly matching TRBD1 (5 bases). Germline V gene data show CDR1 as ENHRY and CDR2 as SYGVKD. V was cut by 7 bases and J by 0 bases, with 8 bases left in between. The CDR3 is 13 amino acids. In DNA form, the CDR3 reads TGTGCCATCAACCAGGGAAGCACAGATACGCAGTATTTT. It translates to CAINQGSTDTQYF.

In nucleotides, the CDR3 is TGTGCCAGCAGCACGACAGGCTTCAATGAGCAGTTCTTC. Translated: CASSTTGFNEQFF. This chain connects TRBV7-9 to TRBJ2-1, with D possibly TRBD1 on 6 matching bases. The germline V gene has CDR1 SEHNR and CDR2 FQNEAQ (reference sequence). This CDR3 contains 13 residues. V dropped 5 bases and J dropped 6 bases, with 11 bases sitting between them.

This clone was observed a few times. This chain joins TRBV6-1 and TRBJ1-4; D perhaps matches TRBD1 (5 bases). Germline assignment: CDR1 MNHNS and CDR2 SASEGT. The ends were cut back, 5 bases at V and 11 bases at J, with 12 bases in the middle. This CDR3 is 12 amino acids long. CDR3 sequence reads: CASSTGQGKLFF. The CDR3 coding sequence is TGTGCCAGCAGTACGGGGCAAGGGAAACTGTTTTTT.

This clone was found once. This CDR3 reads CASTPSPGGRGYTF. The CDR3 bases are TGTGCCAGCACCCCCTCCCCCGGGGGCCGGGGCTACACCTTC. The chain links TRBV28 to TRBJ1-2; TRBD1 is a possible D gene (6 bases). The germline gives CDR1 MDHEN, CDR2 SYDVKM. CDR3 size: 14 residues. V lost 7 bases to trimming and J lost 8 bases, with 20 bases between them.